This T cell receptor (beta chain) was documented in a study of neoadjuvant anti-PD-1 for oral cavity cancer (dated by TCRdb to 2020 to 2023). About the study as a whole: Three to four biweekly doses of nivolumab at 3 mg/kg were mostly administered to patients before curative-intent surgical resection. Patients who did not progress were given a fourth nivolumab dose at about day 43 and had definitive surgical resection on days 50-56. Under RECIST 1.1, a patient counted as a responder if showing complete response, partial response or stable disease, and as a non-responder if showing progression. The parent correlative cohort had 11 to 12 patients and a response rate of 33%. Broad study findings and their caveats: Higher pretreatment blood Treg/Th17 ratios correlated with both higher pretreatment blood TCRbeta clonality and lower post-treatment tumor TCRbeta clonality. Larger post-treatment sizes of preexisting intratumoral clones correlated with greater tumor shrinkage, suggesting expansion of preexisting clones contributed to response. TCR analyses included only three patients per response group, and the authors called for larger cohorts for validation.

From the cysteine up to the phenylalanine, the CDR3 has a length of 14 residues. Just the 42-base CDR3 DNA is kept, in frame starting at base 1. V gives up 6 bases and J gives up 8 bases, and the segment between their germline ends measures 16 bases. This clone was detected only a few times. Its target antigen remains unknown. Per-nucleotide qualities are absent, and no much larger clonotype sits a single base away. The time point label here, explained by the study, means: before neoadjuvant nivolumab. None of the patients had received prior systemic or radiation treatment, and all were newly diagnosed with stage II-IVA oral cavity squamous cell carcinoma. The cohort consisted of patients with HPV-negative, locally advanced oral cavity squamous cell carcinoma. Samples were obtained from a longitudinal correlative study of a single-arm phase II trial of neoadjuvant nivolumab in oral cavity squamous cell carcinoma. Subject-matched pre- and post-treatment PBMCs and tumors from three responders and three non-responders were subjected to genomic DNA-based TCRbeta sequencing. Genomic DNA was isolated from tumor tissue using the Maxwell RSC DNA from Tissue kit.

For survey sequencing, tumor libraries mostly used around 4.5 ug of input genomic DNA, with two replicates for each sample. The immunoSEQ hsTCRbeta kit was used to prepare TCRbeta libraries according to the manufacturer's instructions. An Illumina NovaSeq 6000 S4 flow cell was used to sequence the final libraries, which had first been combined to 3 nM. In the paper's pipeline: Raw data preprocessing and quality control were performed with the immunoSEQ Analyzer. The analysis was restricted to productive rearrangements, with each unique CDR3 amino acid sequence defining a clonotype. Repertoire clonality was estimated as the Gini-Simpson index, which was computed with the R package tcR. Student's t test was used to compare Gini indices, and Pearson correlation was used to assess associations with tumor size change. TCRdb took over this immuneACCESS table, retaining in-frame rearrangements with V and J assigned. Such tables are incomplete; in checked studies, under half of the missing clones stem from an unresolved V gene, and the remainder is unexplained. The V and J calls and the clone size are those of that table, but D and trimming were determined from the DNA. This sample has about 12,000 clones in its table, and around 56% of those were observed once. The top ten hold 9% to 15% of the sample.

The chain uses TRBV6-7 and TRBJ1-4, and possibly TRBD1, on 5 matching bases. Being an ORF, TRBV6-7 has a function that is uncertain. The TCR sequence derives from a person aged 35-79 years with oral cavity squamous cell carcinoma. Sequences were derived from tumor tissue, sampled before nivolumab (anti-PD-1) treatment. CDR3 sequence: CASSVQAEKEKLFF. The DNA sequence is TGTGCCAGCAGCGTACAGGCAGAAAAAGAAAAACTGTTTTTT.